The clone carrying this T cell receptor beta chain has at least ten counts. One entry per CDR3 protein results from TCRdb running MiXCR on the 5' RACE reads. The sample lists over 350,000 distinct CDR3 sequences; around a sixth were seen once. V was trimmed by 3 bases and J by 5 bases, leaving 12 bases between them. The CDR3 runs to 14 residues. The V gene's germline CDR1 is SEHNR and CDR2 FQNEAQ (reference sequence). The data were obtained in a study of T-cell memory formation after mild COVID-19. The sequence came from a man aged 18 to 30 who had mild COVID-19 (a few samples of this study predate the infection). Cell type and time point are not known. This chain links TRBV7-9 with TRBJ2-3, with TRBD1 as a possible D gene (6 bases). The source material was PBMCs or a T cell subset sorted from them (not recorded which). The CDR3 region is CASSLVRGRDTQYF. The CDR3, as DNA: TGTGCCAGCAGCTTGGTCAGGGGAAGAGATACGCAGTATTTT.